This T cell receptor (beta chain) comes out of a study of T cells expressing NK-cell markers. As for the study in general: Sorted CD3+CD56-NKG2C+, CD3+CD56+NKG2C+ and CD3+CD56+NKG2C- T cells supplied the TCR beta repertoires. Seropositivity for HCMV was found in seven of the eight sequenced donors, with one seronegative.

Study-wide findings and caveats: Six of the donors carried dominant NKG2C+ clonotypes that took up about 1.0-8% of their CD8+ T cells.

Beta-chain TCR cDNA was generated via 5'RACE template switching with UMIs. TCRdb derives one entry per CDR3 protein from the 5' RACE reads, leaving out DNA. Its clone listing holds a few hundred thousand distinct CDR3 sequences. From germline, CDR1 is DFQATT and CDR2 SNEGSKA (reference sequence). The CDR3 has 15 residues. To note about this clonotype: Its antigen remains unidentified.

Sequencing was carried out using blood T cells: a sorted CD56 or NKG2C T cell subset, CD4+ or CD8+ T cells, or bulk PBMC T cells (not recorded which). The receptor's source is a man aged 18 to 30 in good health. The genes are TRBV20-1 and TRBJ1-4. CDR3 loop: CSARDFRAEGEKLFF.